This section outlines one T cell receptor beta chain sequence together with its context. The antigen it binds to is not known. This specimen comes from a study of cytomegalovirus exposure and HLA in healthy donors (dated by TCRdb to between 2016 and 2019). Regarding the complete study: According to an earlier analysis of 587 of the donors, 200 million or so T cells yielded over 90 million unique TCR beta sequences and about 300 Gb of sequence data. Approximately 310 gigabases of sequencing data and 70 million to 100 million unique TCR sequences were included in an early release covering about 700 HLA-typed donors. Among the approximately 400 genotyped donors, about 83% belonged to the genetic ancestry cluster associated with self-reported Caucasian donors. The study was designed to test whether signatures of past pathogen exposure could be identified by cataloging public T cell receptors. The study profiled the T cell repertoires of 666 subjects by immunosequencing and related them to cytomegalovirus serostatus. A separate validation cohort of 100 to 150 different subjects was used in addition to the approximately 610-subject first cohort. To predict cytomegalovirus infection status, the study brought together high-throughput TCR immunosequencing, statistical association of individual TCRs with disease status, and machine learning. In a later analysis, previously published TCR beta repertoires from 666 donors were re-analyzed and high-resolution HLA genotyping was added so that TCR occurrence patterns could be studied. The later analysis used no new phenotypic data to find candidate immune exposures, relying instead on TCR beta sequences and their occurrence across donors. An earlier analysis of around 580 of the donors used high-throughput TCR beta sequencing to judge whether each TCR beta V gene segment behaved as functional or pseudogenic. Donor age, sex, ethnicity and CMV serostatus were collected together with the repertoire data. A later genetic analysis took genome-wide SNP genotypes for about 55% of the roughly 700 donors and used that subset as a discovery cohort. Every discovery cohort repertoire had been produced on one sequencing platform. HLA typing included class I and class II loci at four-digit resolution. Typing coverage differed by locus: A, B, C, DRB1 and DQB1 were typed in about 629-640 donors, DQA1 in approximately 520, DPA1 in some 570, and DPB1 in 472. Four or five DR-DQ haplotypes were handled as single units for association and clustering because linkage in the cohort was strong. On average, roughly 250,000 unique TCR beta nucleotide sequences were sequenced per donor among fewer than 500 genotyped donors of the cohort, with roughly a sixth of those sequences being non-productive.

Overall study results and their limits: The study gave a list of about 150 TCR beta chains associated with cytomegalovirus. Specific HLA alleles were associated with around 18,000 TCR beta sequences at a false discovery rate of 0.05 in a later analysis. Only TCR beta chains were sequenced in this cohort, and the absence of alpha or paired-chain data limited detectable features. The authors suggested that the approach could potentially be extended to other disease states and immunological phenotypes. HLA typing was unavailable for some donors at each locus, so association tests used only the typed subset. Linkage disequilibrium might explain the correlated functional status among segregating V segments, but an unknown experimental factor could not be ruled out. Strong co-occurrence of HLA alleles, especially DR and DQ, made assigning TCR associations to individual alleles difficult. Most TCR sequences were observed very rarely across donors, whereas some public TCRs were present in many individuals. Because counts were too low, 15 to 20 rarely observed V segments, including chromosome 9 orphons, were excluded from the earlier analysis of roughly 580 of the donors. According to a later analysis, most CMV-associated TCR beta chains appeared to be HLA-restricted, and the HLA associations seemed to be driven largely by CMV exposure. Immune exposure information for the cohort was limited to CMV serostatus. Some IMGT-functional V segments, including TRBV6-2 and TRBV6-3, could not be distinguished by the 87-base-pair reads and were therefore excluded. An earlier analysis of some 560 of the donors showed that most TCR beta V segments appeared in productive rearrangements either about 87% or about 30% of the time, which broadly matched IMGT annotations. A few of the identified cytomegalovirus-associated TCR beta chains were confirmed in vitro to be specific for cytomegalovirus antigens. In a later analysis, TCR association rates were found to vary across HLA loci, with the most associated TCRs seen for DRB1 alleles and the fewest for HLA-C alleles. The presence/absence analyses assumed that sequencing depth was roughly uniform across donors, and that assumption may not be true. In a later analysis, HLA-associated TCR beta chains showed more clonal expansion and lower generation probabilities than non-associated chains that were equally common. The classifier was reported to diagnose cytomegalovirus status with high specificity and sensitivity in both the original cohort and the validation cohort. In a later genetic analysis, a missense DCLRE1C variant was associated with V-gene and J-gene trimming of TCR beta chains, and the association was replicated in an independent cohort. A further reported finding was that TCR beta sequences accurately predicted the HLA-A and HLA-B alleles for most subjects in the first cohort. Compared with the roughly 670-donor mean, donors in an Asian-associated ancestry cluster had fewer N-insertions in productive TCRs, according to a later genetic analysis. A cluster of highly shared sequence variants was judged likely to represent a technical artifact of the sequencing pipeline. According to a later analysis, parvovirus B19, influenza, CMV and Epstein-Barr virus appeared linked to several top co-occurrence clusters.

Cut back by 3 bases and 5 bases, the V and J ends lie 13 bases apart. Via the germline V gene (reference sequence), CDR1 is LNHDA and CDR2 SQIVND. Its CDR3 holds 14 amino acids, cysteine through phenylalanine. The retained sequence is limited to the CDR3, 42 bases, with the frame set at the first base. Libraries were constructed by the immunoSEQ multiplex PCR assay. For the multiplex PCR, a mixture combining 60 forward primers for TCR Vbeta segments and 13 reverse primers for TCR Jbeta segments was used. A multiplex PCR assay on genomic DNA amplified the CDR3 region of rearranged TCR beta genes. On the Illumina HiSeq System, the amplified TCR beta libraries were sequenced as 87-base-pair reads. The original pipeline was this. Across the 600 to 700 repertoires, a later analysis counted 80 million or so unique TCR beta chains, roughly 11 million of which were shared by at least two donors. To remove PCR and sequencing errors, raw reads were error-corrected and collapsed into unique sequences using a nearest-neighbor algorithm that merged closely related sequences. To assign V, D and J gene segments, CDR3 sequences were aligned to IMGT reference sequences. For a sequence to be retained, a match of at least six nucleotides was required to both a V gene segment and a J gene segment. A rearrangement counted as productive if the CDR3 had no stop codons and remained in frame with V and J, and every other rearrangement counted as non-productive. Following IMGT convention, CDR3 was defined as the stretch from the second conserved V-encoded cysteine to the conserved J-encoded phenylalanine. The earlier analysis of 587 of the donors excluded sequences that lacked an unambiguous match to a single V gene segment. In an earlier analysis of roughly 600 of the donors, a V segment was called functional when productive rearrangements were above 56.7%, and segregating when the standard deviation between donors exceeded 5%. A statistical classification framework was developed to diagnose cytomegalovirus status using the catalog of TCR beta chain sequences. In a later analysis, V and J genes were assigned by comparing TCR nucleotide sequences against IMGT/GENE-DB human TR gene sequences. Using the TCRdist pipeline, a later analysis assigned CDR3 sequences along with most-parsimonious VDJ recombination scenarios. In a later analysis, every TCR beta chain was defined by the combination of its CDR3 amino acid sequence and its V-gene family, and reads without a unique V-gene family were dropped. To address suspected cross-contamination and a sequencing artifact, a later analysis removed roughly 580 highly shared, low-generation-probability nucleotide sequences. In a later analysis, a clonal expansion index was calculated for each public chain from normalized within-repertoire ranks of inferred template counts. A later analysis computed generation probabilities with a VDJ recombination model fitted to out-of-frame rearrangements, and checked the results against IGoR. A later analysis scored TCR-TCR, TCR-HLA and TCR-CMV co-occurrence with hypergeometric tests, applying a repertoire-size bias correction to TCR pairs. A later analysis estimated false discovery rates by permuting HLA or CMV assignments 20 times. In a later analysis, co-occurring TCRs were grouped using DBSCAN, with TCRdist sequence similarity added in when clustering inside HLA-allele-positive subsets. Repertoires with fewer than 30,000 or more than 120,000 public chains were left out of co-occurrence clustering, as were about 5 repertoires with anomalous nucleotide sharing. TCRdb stores this immuneACCESS table with in-frame sequences only. Part of the clones is absent; in the studies checked, under half of the shortfall reflects unresolved V genes, and no reason is known for the rest. V and J calls and clone size are copied from that table; D and trimming were computed from the DNA. The sample's table lists a count of 200,000 to 250,000 clones. Clones ranked in the top ten supply 1.1% of the sample.

The cohort was made up of about 610 healthy bone marrow donors. Cohort members were all nominally healthy when sampled, although unrecorded immune exposures were likely present. The donor tested CMV seropositive and was one of the 289 seropositive cohort members. A peripheral blood sample was collected from each donor, and TCR beta sequencing was performed on peripheral blood mononuclear cells. Genomic DNA was extracted from the blood cell samples with the Qiagen DNeasy Blood Extraction Kit. This TCR came from a girl aged 2 to 10 in good health and CMV-seropositive. Recombination joined TRBV19 with TRBJ2-5; the D gene is perhaps TRBD1, from 7 matching bases. Sequences were obtained from PBMCs. The DNA sequence is as follows: TGTGCCAGTAGTATTGGAGGGGGCGCGGAGACCCAGTACTTC. Translated, this is CASSIGGGAETQYF.